This TCR beta chain was sequenced for a study of T cells expressing NK-cell markers. Study-wide context: Eight donors were sequenced, seven testing HCMV-seropositive and one testing seronegative.

A remark on this clonotype: Its antigen is not known.

Study findings and constraints: About six donors carried dominant NKG2C+ clonotypes that made up roughly 1.0-7.5% of their CD8+ T cells. Expanded NKG2C+ T cell clones had unclear HCMV specificity.

UMIs were included in TCR beta cDNA generated by 5'RACE template switching. TCRdb reprocessed the 5' RACE reads and stores each CDR3 protein as one record, lacking DNA. The sample totals about 260,000 distinct CDR3 sequences; its top ten clones hold roughly 0.4%. The CDR3 spans 14 residues. Germline V gene sequence: CDR1 SGHRS, CDR2 YFSETQ. Specimen: blood T cells: a sorted CD56 or NKG2C T cell subset, CD4+ or CD8+ T cells, or bulk PBMC T cells (not recorded which). This rearrangement joins TRBV5-1 to TRBJ1-1; the D call from TCRdb, TRBD1, cannot be confirmed without DNA. The origin of this receptor is a man between 18 and 29 years old in good health. The CDR3 region is CASRRQGARTEAFF.